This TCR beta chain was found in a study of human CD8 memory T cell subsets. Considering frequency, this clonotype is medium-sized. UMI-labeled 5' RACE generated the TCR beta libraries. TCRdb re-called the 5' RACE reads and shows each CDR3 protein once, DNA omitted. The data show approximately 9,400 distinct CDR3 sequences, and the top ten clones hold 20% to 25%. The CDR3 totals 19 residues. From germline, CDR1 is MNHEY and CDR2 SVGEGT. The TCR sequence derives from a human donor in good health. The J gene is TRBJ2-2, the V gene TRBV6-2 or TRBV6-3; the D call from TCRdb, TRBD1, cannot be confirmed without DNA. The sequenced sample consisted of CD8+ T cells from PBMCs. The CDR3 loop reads CASSDAGTGDRSYTGELFF.